The 16 T cell receptor beta chains presented below share a single source sample, sequenced in a study of cytomegalovirus exposure and HLA in healthy donors. This PCR relied on a set of 60 Vbeta primers and 13 Jbeta primers. Profiling relied on immunoSEQ multiplex PCR, and the TCRdb table lists in-frame clones only, not all of them. Of some 200,000 clones in the sample, 80% to 85% were seen once. The sample comprised PBMCs. These receptor sequences come from a woman aged 30 to 39 in good health and CMV-seronegative.

The rearrangement links TRBV27 to TRBJ2-3; 8 bases are shared with TRBD2. This CDR3 has 16 amino acids. V dropped 6 bases and J dropped 4; count of bases not matched to a gene: 12. Germline lookup yields CDR1 MNHEY and CDR2 SMNVEV (reference sequence). CDR3 DNA: TGTGCCAGCAGCATCAGAATCCCGGGACTAGCAGATACGCAGTATTTT. It translates to CASSIRIPGLADTQYF.

The gene calls are TRBV19 and TRBJ2-7; 10 nucleotides match TRBD2. Losses at the gene ends were 7 bases for V and 5 bases for J; bases not matched to a gene: 5. Germline V gene data show CDR1 as LNHDA and CDR2 as SQIVND (reference sequence). The CDR3 contains 13 residues. The CDR3 DNA reads TGTGCCAGTACCGGGACTAGCGCCCACGAGCAGTACTTC. Translated: CASTGTSAHEQYF.

Here the CDR3 reads CASTGIYGYTF. CDR3 DNA sequence: TGTGCCAGCACAGGGATCTATGGCTACACCTTC. The V and J genes are TRBV2 and TRBJ1-2; a weak D match, TRBD1 (5 bases). CDR3 size: 11 residues. Trimming took 7 bases from V and 4 from J, leaving 7 bases between them. Germline CDR1 is SNHLY and CDR2 is FYNNEI.

The V gene is TRBV5-6, the J gene TRBJ2-3; a weak D match, TRBD1 (6 bases). This CDR3 region has 15 residues. Germline V gives CDR1 SGHDT, CDR2 YYEEEE. V gave up 4 bases and J gave up 4 bases, with 16 bases separating them. This CDR3 reads CASSLNLRGSDTQYF. The CDR3 coding sequence is TGTGCCAGCAGCCTCAATCTGAGGGGGTCAGATACGCAGTATTTT.

The chain has TRBV10-2 and TRBJ1-6; TRBD1 matches at 8 bases. The V and J ends lost 6 bases and 7 bases, in that order; junction bases with no gene match: 8. Germline lookup yields CDR1 WSHSY and CDR2 SAAADI. The CDR3 is made up of 15 amino acids. CDR3 coding DNA: TGCGCCAGCAGAAAAAAACAGGGGGACAATTCACCCCTCCACTTT. Its translation: CASRKKQGDNSPLHF.

The CDR3, as DNA: TGTGCCCGGGTGACAGGGAATCAGCCCCAGCATTTT. It codes for CARVTGNQPQHF. The chain recombines TRBV10-3 with TRBJ1-5; the match to TRBD1 covers 7 bases. Germline V lookup: CDR1 ENHRY, CDR2 SYGVKD. With 11 bases clipped from V and 4 bases from J, the junction kept 5 bases outside the gene matches. The CDR3 sequence is 12 residues long.

The J gene is TRBJ2-1, the V gene TRBV6-5; 7 nucleotides line up with TRBD1. The ends lost 5 bases at V and 6 bases at J; junction bases unmatched: 7. Germline assignment: CDR1 MNHEY and CDR2 SVGAGI. The CDR3 has 14 residues. CDR3 DNA sequence: TGTGCCAGCAGTATAAAGACAGGGCCCAATGAGCAGTTCTTC. It yields the protein CASSIKTGPNEQFF.

In DNA, the CDR3 is TGTGCCAGCAGCTGGGGACTAGCCGGCTCCACCGGGGAGCTGTTTTTT. Translation gives CASSWGLAGSTGELFF. This chain links TRBV5-5 with TRBJ2-2, with 9 bases identical to TRBD2. The germline CDR1 and CDR2 sequences are SGHKS and YYEKEE (reference sequence). V lost 3 bases, J lost 4 bases, and 7 bases stayed unmatched. The CDR3 has 16 residues.

Only one count was recorded for this clone. In the same sample, other DNA sequences code for this CDR3. The chain couples TRBV2 to TRBJ2-1; D gene ambiguous. Trimming left V 8 bases short and J 0 bases short, with 11 bases between. The germline CDR1 and CDR2 sequences are SNHLY and FYNNEI. There are 14 residues in the CDR3. The CDR3 spells CASGLESSYNEQFF. CDR3 DNA sequence: TGTGCCAGCGGTCTGGAGAGCTCCTACAATGAGCAGTTCTTC.

The sample holds one count of this clone. The chain is built from TRBV19 and TRBJ2-7, with 8 bases matching TRBD2. The CDR3 extends over 14 amino acids. Germline V lookup: CDR1 LNHDA, CDR2 SQIVND (reference sequence). J gave up 11 bases and V 5 bases, and 14 bases lay outside the gene matches. The CDR3 spells CASSATGLGGAKYF. CDR3 bases: TGTGCCAGTAGTGCGACGGGACTAGGAGGAGCGAAGTACTTC.

This chain uses TRBV19 with TRBJ1-1, with unresolved D. CDR1 and CDR2 (germline): LNHDA, SQIVND (reference sequence). Trimming shortened V by 10 bases and J by 4 bases, and 16 bases separated the two germline ends. The CDR3 runs to 13 residues. The CDR3 nucleotides are TGTGCCACCGCGGCACAGAGGGTCACTGAAGCTTTCTTT. Protein sequence: CATAAQRVTEAFF.

The genes are TRBV7-3 and TRBJ1-3; 7 positions agree with TRBD1. Looked up from germline, CDR1 is SGHTA and CDR2 is FQGTGA. After removal of 5 bases from V and 6 bases from J, the junction contained 7 bases not matched to a gene. The CDR3 spans 14 residues. The CDR3 here is CASSLTGTENTIYF. The CDR3 DNA follows: TGTGCCAGCAGCCTGACCGGGACAGAAAACACCATATATTTT. Supplemented by reference TRBV7-3 and TRBJ1-3, the full variable domain reads GAGVSQTPSNKVTEKGKYVELRCDPISGHTALYWYRQSLGQGPEFLIYFQGTGAADDSGLPNDRFFAVRPEGSVSTLKIQRTERGDSAVYLCASSLTGTENTIYFGEGSWLTVV.

J is TRBJ2-1 and V is TRBV7-3; perhaps TRBD1 as D (6 bases). The CDR3 covers 13 residues. Germline CDR1 reads SGHTA; CDR2 reads FQGTGA. V was cut by 0 bases and J by 10 bases, with 10 bases left in between. The DNA for the CDR3 is TGTGCCAGCAGCTTAACGGGCGGACAGGAGCAGTTCTTC. Residues: CASSLTGGQEQFF.

The genes are TRBV19 and TRBJ2-5; 7 bases are shared with TRBD2. Trimming took 4 bases from V and 4 from J; bases not matched to a gene: 3. Germline V lookup: CDR1 LNHDA, CDR2 SQIVND (reference sequence). The CDR3 is 13 residues long. DNA for the CDR3: TGTGCCAGTAGTACTAGCGGCAGAGAGACCCAGTACTTC. Amino acid sequence: CASSTSGRETQYF.

This clone has just a few counts. This chain connects TRBV29-1 to TRBJ1-1; perhaps TRBD1 as D (6 bases). The V end was cut by 6 bases, the J end by 4 bases, with 18 bases between. The length of the CDR3 is 14 residues. Germline CDR1 SQVTM, CDR2 ANQGSEA. The CDR3, as DNA: TGCAGCGTGAGGGACAAAATTGGGGGCACTGAAGCTTTCTTT. Amino acids: CSVRDKIGGTEAFF.

There are a few counts of this clone. V usage is TRBV28 and J usage is TRBJ2-3; 8 positions match TRBD2. Trimming took 1 base from V and 0 from J; bases not matched to a gene: 9. Germline-derived CDR1 and CDR2 are MDHEN and SYDVKM. The CDR3 loop spans 18 amino acids. The CDR3 DNA reads TGTGCCAGCAGTTTATTTTTAAGGGCTAGCGGGAGCACAGATACGCAGTATTTT. It codes for CASSLFLRASGSTDTQYF. Supplemented by reference TRBV28 and TRBJ2-3, the full variable domain reads DVKVTQSSRYLVKRTGEKVFLECVQDMDHENMFWYRQDPGLGLRLIYFSYDVKMKEKGDIPEGYSVSREKKERFSLILESASTNQTSMYLCASSLFLRASGSTDTQYFGPGTRLTVL.